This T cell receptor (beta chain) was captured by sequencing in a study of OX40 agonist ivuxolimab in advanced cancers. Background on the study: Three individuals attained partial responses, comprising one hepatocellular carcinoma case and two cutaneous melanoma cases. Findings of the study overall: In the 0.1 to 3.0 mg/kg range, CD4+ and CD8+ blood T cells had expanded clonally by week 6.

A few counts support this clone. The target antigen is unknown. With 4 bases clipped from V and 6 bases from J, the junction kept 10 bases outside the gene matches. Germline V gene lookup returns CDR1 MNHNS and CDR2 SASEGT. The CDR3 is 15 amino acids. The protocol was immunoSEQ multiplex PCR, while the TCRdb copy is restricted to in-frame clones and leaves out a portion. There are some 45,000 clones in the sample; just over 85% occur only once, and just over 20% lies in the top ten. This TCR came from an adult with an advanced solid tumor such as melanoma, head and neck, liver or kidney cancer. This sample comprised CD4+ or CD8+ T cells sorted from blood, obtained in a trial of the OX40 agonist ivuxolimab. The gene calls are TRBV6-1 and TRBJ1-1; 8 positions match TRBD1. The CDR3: CASSARQGIAPEAFF. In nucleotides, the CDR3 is TGTGCCAGCAGTGCCCGACAGGGGATCGCGCCTGAAGCTTTCTTT.